The 30 T cell receptor beta chains given below trace back to one sample, sequenced in a study of T cell responses to AZD1222 COVID-19 vaccine. Method: immunoSEQ multiplex PCR; TCRdb's copy keeps in-frame clones and lacks some. The sample has fewer than 150,000 clones, roughly 91% seen once; the top ten hold approximately 6.9%. The source was peripheral blood, collected 28 days after the second AZD1222 dose. All receptors come from an adult who received the AZD1222 COVID-19 vaccine.

This chain links TRBV19 with TRBJ2-5; tentatively, D is TRBD2 (5 bases). Per germline, CDR1 LNHDA and CDR2 SQIVND (reference sequence). With 6 bases removed from V and 9 bases from J, the gap between germline ends came to 29 bases. The CDR3 loop spans 17 amino acids. The DNA for the CDR3 is TGTGCCAGTAGCCGACGAAGTAGGATGTGGACGGAGGAGGCCCAGTACTTC. Translation gives CASSRRSRMWTEEAQYF.

The chain's CDR3 is CASSFLQGRNTEAFF. The CDR3 bases are TGTGCCAGCAGTTTCCTCCAGGGGAGAAACACTGAAGCTTTCTTT. The V and J genes are TRBV6-2 or TRBV6-3 and TRBJ1-1; tentatively, D is TRBD1 (6 bases). Trimming pared 4 bases from V and 2 bases from J, leaving 14 bases between. Germline CDR1 and CDR2: MNHEY and SVGEGT. This CDR3 has 15 residues.

The chain recombines TRBV5-6 with TRBJ1-6; 11 nucleotides line up with TRBD1. The J segment lost 9 bases and the V segment lost 4 bases, leaving 6 bases of the junction unmatched. This CDR3 contains 15 residues. CDR1 SGHDT and CDR2 YYEEEE come from the germline V gene. In DNA, the CDR3 is TGTGCCAGCAGCCCGCGGACAGGGGGCGGTTCACCCCTCCACTTT. This encodes CASSPRTGGGSPLHF. Full variable domain (rest looked up from reference TRBV5-6 and TRBJ1-6): DAGVTQSPTHLIKTRGQQVTLRCSPKSGHDTVSWYQQALGQGPQFIFQYYEEEERQRGNFPDRFSGHQFPNYSSELNVNALLLGDSALYLCASSPRTGGGSPLHFGNGTRLTVT.

V gene TRBV11-3 combines with J gene TRBJ1-1; tentative D call: TRBD1 (5 bases). Germline V gives CDR1 SGHNT, CDR2 YENEEA. The CDR3 extends over 16 amino acids. The V and J ends lost 5 bases and 3 bases respectively, with 19 bases between them. CDR3 DNA sequence: TGTGCCAGCAGCCCATGGGGCTCACCCAGGTACACTGAAGCTTTCTTT. Translating it yields CASSPWGSPRYTEAFF. Full variable domain (outside the CDR3, taken from reference TRBV11-3 and TRBJ1-1): EAGVVQSPRYKIIEKKQPVAFWCNPISGHNTLYWYLQNLGQGPELLIRYENEEAVDDSQLPKDRFSAERLKGVDSTLKIQPAELGDSAVYLCASSPWGSPRYTEAFFGQGTRLTVV.

This chain uses TRBV6-6 with TRBJ2-5; the D gene is possibly TRBD2 (5 bases). The germline V gene encodes CDR1 MNHNY and CDR2 SVGAGI (reference sequence). This CDR3 is built from 18 residues. The germline V and J ends were trimmed by 5 bases and 5 bases, with 27 bases remaining between them. The CDR3: CASSPSLLRTSRLETQYF. The CDR3, as DNA: TGTGCCAGCAGTCCATCCCTACTGAGGACTTCCCGGTTGGAGACCCAGTACTTC.

The V gene is TRBV5-1, the J gene TRBJ2-2; D possibly corresponds to TRBD2 (6 bases). This CDR3 region has 18 residues. Germline-derived CDR1 and CDR2 are SGHRS and YFSETQ. V lost 4 bases to trimming and J lost 0 bases, with 19 bases between them. As DNA, the CDR3 is TGCGCCAGCAGCGCCGGGGGACGGCTAACGTCGAACACCGGGGAGCTGTTTTTT. Its translation: CASSAGGRLTSNTGELFF.

The chain has TRBV19 and TRBJ1-4; a possible D gene is TRBD1 (5 bases). The CDR3 spans 14 residues. V lost 8 bases and J 5 bases, leaving 15 bases between the germline ends. Germline CDR1 reads LNHDA; CDR2 reads SQIVND (reference sequence). For the CDR3, the DNA is TGTGCCAGTGCCCCGGGGAGGGACAATGAAAAACTGTTTTTT. As protein: CASAPGRDNEKLFF.

V gene TRBV3-1 (or the pseudogene TRBV3-2) combines with J gene TRBJ1-4; possible D gene TRBD1, 6 bases. The CDR3 consists of 14 residues. The V end was cut by 6 bases, the J end by 0 bases, with 8 bases between. Germline CDR1 reads LGHDT; CDR2 reads YNNKEL (reference sequence). CDR3 DNA sequence: TGTGCCAGCAGACAGGGTTCAACTAATGAAAAACTGTTTTTT. This codes for CASRQGSTNEKLFF.

The V call is TRBV19, the J call TRBJ1-2; 7 nucleotides line up with TRBD1. CDR1 is LNHDA and CDR2 is SQIVND in the germline V gene (reference sequence). The CDR3 sequence is 15 residues long. J lost 5 bases, V lost 7 bases, and 13 bases had no gene match. The CDR3 DNA sequence: TGTGCCAGTACCCCGGGGCGCAGGGGGTCTTATGGCTACACCTTC. This translates into CASTPGRRGSYGYTF. The whole variable domain, remainder taken from reference TRBV19 and TRBJ1-2, is DGGITQSPKYLFRKEGQNVTLSCEQNLNHDAMYWYRQDPGQGLRLIYYSQIVNDFQKGDIAEGYSVSREKKESFPLTVTSAQKNPTAFYLCASTPGRRGSYGYTFGSGTRLTVV.

V gene TRBV4-1 combines with J gene TRBJ1-1; possibly TRBD1 for D (5 bases). Trimming shortened V by 0 bases and J by 4 bases, and 15 bases separated the two germline ends. The CDR3 contains 16 residues. The germline CDR1 and CDR2 sequences are MGHRA and YSYEKL. CDR3 DNA: TGCGCCAGCAGCCAAGAGGGGTTTACAGGTGGCACTGAAGCTTTCTTT. Protein sequence: CASSQEGFTGGTEAFF.

The chain employs TRBV9 and TRBJ2-3; D call uncertain. V lost 0 bases and J 3 bases, leaving 11 bases between the germline ends. Germline V gene sequence: CDR1 SGDLS, CDR2 YYNGEE. This CDR3 region has 15 residues. CDR3 DNA: TGTGCCAGCAGCGTAGTACACGAGGTAACAGATACGCAGTATTTT. As protein: CASSVVHEVTDTQYF.

The V gene is TRBV14, the J gene TRBJ2-1, with 11 nucleotides matching TRBD2. Trimming took 0 bases from V and 9 from J; bases not matched to a gene: 7. CDR3 length equals 16 residues. Germline V gene data show CDR1 as SGHDN and CDR2 as FVKESK. The CDR3 reads CASSQDPGGLAGEQFF. The CDR3 bases are TGTGCCAGCAGCCAAGATCCGGGCGGACTAGCGGGTGAGCAGTTCTTC.

The genes are TRBV7-2 and TRBJ2-3; weak D call: TRBD2 (5 bases). The V gene's germline CDR1 is SGHTA and CDR2 FQGNSA. V was shortened by 8 bases and J by 0 bases, with 12 bases between the two germline ends. This CDR3 is 14 amino acids long. The CDR3, as DNA: TGTGCCAGCGGAAGCTGGACTAGCACAGATACGCAGTATTTT. As protein: CASGSWTSTDTQYF.

The J gene is TRBJ2-7, the V gene TRBV5-6, with 8 positions matching TRBD1. This CDR3 comprises 17 residues. Germline loops: CDR1 SGHDT, CDR2 YYEEEE. V lost 1 base and J lost 1; bases outside the gene matches: 10. The CDR3, as DNA: TGTGCCAGCAGCTTGTATTTCGGACAGGGAAGTTCCTACGAGCAGTACTTC. Amino acid sequence: CASSLYFGQGSSYEQYF.

The gene calls are TRBV9 and TRBJ1-3; D call uncertain. Germline CDR1 reads SGDLS; CDR2 reads YYNGEE. With 0 bases removed from V and 4 bases from J, the gap between germline ends came to 8 bases. The CDR3 runs 14 residues. CDR3 sequence: CASSVEGGGNTIYF. CDR3 bases: TGTGCCAGCAGCGTAGAAGGAGGCGGAAACACCATATATTTT.

About this clone: The junction departs from the called germline gene at one end, perhaps through a read error. The chain combines TRBV19 with TRBJ1-6, with D possibly TRBD1 on 6 matching bases. CDR1 and CDR2 from the germline V gene are LNHDA and SQIVND (reference sequence). There are 15 residues in the CDR3. Here the CDR3 reads CASSTFTGINSPFHF. In DNA, the CDR3 is TGTGCCAGTAGTACGTTTACAGGGATTAATTCACCCTTCCACTTT.

This rearrangement joins TRBV28 to TRBJ1-2; TRBD1 matches at 9 bases. Germline trimming cut 8 bases from V and 7 bases from J; bases unmatched to any gene: 11. Germline loops: CDR1 MDHEN, CDR2 SYDVKM. This CDR3 has 14 amino acids. CDR3 DNA sequence: TGTGCCAGCGGACGGACAGGGGTATTTAGTGGCTACACCTTC. Its protein product is CASGRTGVFSGYTF.

This chain joins TRBV4-1 and TRBJ1-1, with D perhaps TRBD1 (5 bases). CDR1 is MGHRA and CDR2 is YSYEKL in the germline V gene. V was clipped by 3 bases and J by 3 bases, with 11 bases between them. This CDR3 comprises 14 residues. The CDR3 nucleotides are TGCGCCAGCAGCCATTCCGGGGCGGACACTGAAGCTTTCTTT. This encodes CASSHSGADTEAFF.

The genes are TRBV19 and TRBJ2-1; the match to TRBD1 covers 7 bases. Per the germline V gene, CDR1 is LNHDA and CDR2 is SQIVND (reference sequence). V gave up 3 bases and J gave up 2 bases; unmatched junction bases: 10. The CDR3 runs 17 residues. For the CDR3, the DNA is TGTGCCAGTAGTATTGACAGCCCGACAGGGACCTACAATGAGCAGTTCTTC. The encoded protein is CASSIDSPTGTYNEQFF. Full variable domain (remainder filled in from reference TRBV19 and TRBJ2-1): DGGITQSPKYLFRKEGQNVTLSCEQNLNHDAMYWYRQDPGQGLRLIYYSQIVNDFQKGDIAEGYSVSREKKESFPLTVTSAQKNPTAFYLCASSIDSPTGTYNEQFFGPGTRLTVL.

The genes are TRBV5-1 and TRBJ2-7, with D possibly being TRBD2 (6 bases). Trimming took off 0 bases at V and 0 bases at J, with 10 bases between the two ends. This CDR3 is 15 amino acids long. The germline V gene has CDR1 SGHRS and CDR2 YFSETQ. CDR3 sequence (DNA): TGCGCCAGCAGCTTGGGTCGGGGGAGCTCCTACGAGCAGTACTTC. This gives the protein CASSLGRGSSYEQYF. Drawing the rest from reference TRBV5-1 and TRBJ2-7, the complete variable domain is KAGVTQTPRYLIKTRGQQVTLSCSPISGHRSVSWYQQTPGQGLQFLFEYFSETQRNKGNFPGRFSGRQFSNSRSEMNVSTLELGDSALYLCASSLGRGSSYEQYFGPGTRLTVT.

The rearrangement links TRBV4-1 to TRBJ1-2, with 8 bases lining up with TRBD1. With V trimmed by 4 bases and J by 5 bases, 12 bases remained unmatched. The CDR3 runs 16 residues. Germline values: CDR1 MGHRA, CDR2 YSYEKL. The CDR3 DNA follows: TGCGCCAGCAGCCGAAGTGCAGGGGGCCTCCCTTATGGCTACACCTTC. Its translation is CASSRSAGGLPYGYTF.

In its sample, this clone was seen a few times. The V and J genes are TRBV4-2 and TRBJ1-1; D gene uncertain. Looked up from germline, CDR1 is LGHNA and CDR2 is YNFKEQ. The V gene lost 1 base and the J gene lost 0 bases, with 15 bases spanning the gap. This CDR3 has 17 amino acids. This chain's CDR3 is CASSQGSVALMNTEAFF. The CDR3 DNA sequence: TGTGCCAGCAGCCAAGGGTCCGTGGCTCTCATGAACACTGAAGCTTTCTTT.

The CDR3 bases are TGTGCCAGTAGTATGCGGGGCTCTGAAGCTTTCTTT. This translates into CASSMRGSEAFF. The chain couples TRBV19 to TRBJ1-1; D possibly corresponds to TRBD1 (5 bases). The V gene lost 3 bases and the J gene lost 6 bases, with 8 bases spanning the gap. Per the germline V gene, CDR1 is LNHDA and CDR2 is SQIVND (reference sequence). The CDR3 length is 12 residues.

The chain uses TRBV27 and TRBJ1-2; 12 bases agree with TRBD1. The V and J ends lost 5 bases and 7 bases, in that order; junction bases with no gene match: 2. The CDR3 covers 13 residues. The germline gives CDR1 MNHEY, CDR2 SMNVEV (reference sequence). In DNA form, the CDR3 reads TGTGCCAGCAGTGGGACAGGGGGCCGTGGCTACACCTTC. Its translation is CASSGTGGRGYTF.

The CDR3 nucleotides read TGTGCCAGCAGCCCTCCTACTCAGGGAGGTGGGGGTAATGAGCAGTTCTTC. Encoded protein: CASSPPTQGGGGNEQFF. This chain joins TRBV7-9 and TRBJ2-1, with TRBD2 as a possible D gene (6 bases). Germline lookup yields CDR1 SEHNR and CDR2 FQNEAQ (reference sequence). V gave up 5 bases and J gave up 7 bases, with 24 bases separating them. The CDR3 loop spans 17 amino acids.

This chain joins TRBV6-5 and TRBJ2-1; 9 nucleotides line up with TRBD2. This CDR3 contains 16 residues. V lost 2 bases, J lost 8 bases, and 10 bases stayed unmatched. Germline CDR1 is MNHEY and CDR2 is SVGAGI. CDR3 region: CASSYGERGAVDEQFF. In nucleotides, the CDR3 is TGTGCCAGCAGTTACGGGGAGCGGGGGGCGGTCGATGAGCAGTTCTTC.

J is TRBJ2-3 and V is TRBV4-1; the D gene is possibly TRBD2 (6 bases). The V and J ends lost 4 bases and 2 bases respectively, with 19 bases between them. The CDR3 is 17 amino acids. Germline CDR1 reads MGHRA; CDR2 reads YSYEKL. The CDR3 here is CASSRNLWGENTDTQYF. In DNA form, the CDR3 reads TGCGCCAGCAGCCGGAATTTATGGGGGGAGAACACAGATACGCAGTATTTT.

The chain is built from TRBV6-5 and TRBJ1-5; D is unclear. With 6 bases removed from V and 6 bases from J, the gap between germline ends came to 18 bases. CDR3 size: 15 residues. Germline CDR1 and CDR2: MNHEY and SVGAGI. The CDR3 sequence: CASRASLRVGQPQHF. The CDR3 nucleotides read TGTGCCAGCAGGGCTTCCCTAAGAGTGGGTCAGCCCCAGCATTTT.

V usage is TRBV19 and J usage is TRBJ1-1; 7 positions match TRBD1. V lost 7 bases, J lost 1 base, and 9 bases stayed unmatched. The CDR3 runs 15 residues. Germline CDR1 is LNHDA and CDR2 is SQIVND (reference sequence). CDR3 DNA sequence: TGTGCCAGTAAAAGGACAGGTATGAAGAACACTGAAGCTTTCTTT. This codes for CASKRTGMKNTEAFF.

The gene calls are TRBV7-9 and TRBJ1-1; 10 nucleotides align to TRBD1. Germline assignment: CDR1 SEHNR and CDR2 FQNEAQ (reference sequence). CDR3 size: 17 residues. J was trimmed by 0 bases and V by 5 bases; bases with no gene match: 9. The CDR3 DNA sequence: TGTGCCAGCAGCCCCCACGACAGGGGGCTTTTGAACACTGAAGCTTTCTTT. It translates to CASSPHDRGLLNTEAFF.